Below, one T cell receptor beta chain is given with its context. J gave up 0 bases and V 0 bases, and 7 bases lay outside the gene matches. This CDR3 comprises 17 residues. The germline V gene has CDR1 MNHNS and CDR2 SASEGT. In the original processing: By means of reference gene primer amplification, nucleated cell counts were estimated. Profiling relied on immunoSEQ multiplex PCR, and the TCRdb table lists in-frame clones only, not all of them. The V and J calls and the clone size are those of that table, but D and trimming were determined from the DNA. The top ten clones hold 1.8% of a sample with some 69,000 clones, roughly 85% of them seen once. This sample was included in a study of blood T cell repertoires in COVID-19. Across the study: The analysed material was cDNA or gDNA that came from T cells, B-cell-depleted T cells, or PBMCs.

The J gene is TRBJ1-2, the V gene TRBV6-1; 7 bases line up with TRBD1. Sequencing was carried out using peripheral blood. The TCR was taken from a woman in her sixties or seventies with acute or convalescent COVID-19. CDR3 sequence: CASSEARRTGTNYGYTF. CDR3 coding DNA: TGTGCCAGCAGTGAAGCGCGGAGGACAGGAACTAACTATGGCTACACCTTC.